These 21 T cell receptor beta chains originate from one sample sequenced in a study of blood T cell repertoires in COVID-19. Clones were sequenced by immunoSEQ multiplex PCR, and TCRdb holds only the in-frame ones, with some missing. The data hold 35,000 to 45,000 clones, with 80% to 90% observed a single time. The sequenced material came from peripheral blood. These receptors originate from a man aged 40-55 years with active COVID-19.

The chain combines TRBV12-3 or TRBV12-4 with TRBJ2-1; D not resolved. V lost 6 bases and J 8 bases, leaving 14 bases between the germline ends. There are 13 residues in the CDR3. The CDR3, as DNA: TGTGCCAGCAGGAGCTACAGTGGCGATGAGCAGTTCTTC. Translated, it gives CASRSYSGDEQFF.

The CDR3 nucleotides are TGCGCCAGCAGCCAGGCCCGCGGGGAGGGGCGTGAGACGCAGTATTTT. Translated: CASSQARGEGRETQYF. The chain is built from TRBV4-1 and TRBJ2-3; 7 positions match TRBD2. Germline V lookup: CDR1 MGHRA, CDR2 YSYEKL. This CDR3 comprises 16 residues. The V gene end was trimmed by 3 bases and the J gene end by 9 bases; junction bases not matched to a gene: 15.

This sequence joins TRBV11-1 and TRBJ2-5; D possibly corresponds to TRBD2 (5 bases). This CDR3 is built from 15 residues. V was clipped by 2 bases and J by 4 bases, with 14 bases between them. CDR1 is SGHAT and CDR2 is FQDESV in the germline V gene (reference sequence). The chain's CDR3 is CASSLRGRSPETQYF. The CDR3 DNA sequence: TGTGCCAGCAGCTTAAGAGGGAGATCCCCAGAGACCCAGTACTTC. The variable domain in full, completed from reference TRBV11-1 and TRBJ2-5, reads EAEVAQSPRYKITEKSQAVAFWCDPISGHATLYWYRQILGQGPELLVQFQDESVVDDSQLPKDRFSAERLKGVDSTLKIQPAELGDSAMYLCASSLRGRSPETQYFGPGTRLLVL.

V gene TRBV5-5 combines with J gene TRBJ2-7; TRBD1 aligns across 10 bases. V trimming: 4 bases; J trimming: 6 bases; junction bases outside the gene matches: 10. The CDR3 totals 15 residues. Germline CDR1 and CDR2: SGHKS and YYEKEE (reference sequence). CDR3 region: CASSVNLGQGIEQYF. The DNA for the CDR3 is TGTGCCAGCAGCGTCAATCTGGGACAGGGGATCGAGCAGTACTTC.

DNA for the CDR3: TGTGCCAGTAGTAAAGACAGAAATAACTATGGCTACACCTTC. Its translation: CASSKDRNNYGYTF. This chain joins TRBV19 and TRBJ1-2; D perhaps matches TRBD1 (5 bases). The CDR3 has 14 residues. Germline V gene data show CDR1 as LNHDA and CDR2 as SQIVND (reference sequence). Trimming cost V 4 bases and J 1 base, with 10 bases left between them.

The chain joins TRBV10-3 to TRBJ2-7; 10 positions agree with TRBD1. Germline-derived CDR1 and CDR2 are ENHRY and SYGVKD. Trimming removed 10 bases from V and 3 bases from J; junction bases left unmatched: 6. There are 13 residues in the CDR3. The CDR3 spells CATWDRGYYEQYF. The CDR3, as DNA: TGTGCCACGTGGGACAGGGGATACTACGAGCAGTACTTC.

The chain uses TRBV12-3 or TRBV12-4 and TRBJ1-5, with D possibly TRBD1 on 6 matching bases. The length of the CDR3 is 13 residues. V was clipped by 4 bases and J by 3 bases, with 7 bases between them. CDR3 DNA sequence: TGTGCCAGCAGTTGGACAGACAATCAGCCCCAGCATTTT. Encoded protein: CASSWTDNQPQHF.

V is TRBV7-3 and J is TRBJ2-2, with 11 nucleotides matching TRBD2. Germline V gene data show CDR1 as SGHTA and CDR2 as FQGTGA. This CDR3 contains 15 residues. The trim removed 6 bases at V and 5 bases at J, leaving 5 bases unmatched. CDR3 loop: CASSKLAGETGELFF. The CDR3 DNA reads TGTGCCAGCAGTAAACTAGCGGGAGAGACCGGGGAGCTGTTTTTT.

The rearrangement joins TRBV25-1 to TRBJ2-5, with TRBD2 matching 7 bases. CDR3 length equals 15 residues. Germline CDR1 and CDR2: MGHDK and SYGVNS. V gave up 7 bases and J gave up 2 bases; unmatched junction bases: 10. CDR3 protein: CASTSGGGGQETQYF. The CDR3 DNA sequence: TGTGCCAGCACCTCCGGCGGGGGAGGACAAGAGACCCAGTACTTC. The complete variable domain, with remaining parts taken from reference TRBV25-1 and TRBJ2-5, reads EADIYQTPRYLVIGTGKKITLECSQTMGHDKMYWYQQDPGMELHLIHYSYGVNSTEKGDLSSESTVSRIRTEHFPLTLESARPSHTSQYLCASTSGGGGQETQYFGPGTRLLVL.

The gene calls are TRBV11-3 and TRBJ2-3, with D perhaps TRBD2 (5 bases). V dropped 5 bases and J dropped 3 bases, with 12 bases sitting between them. Germline V gene lookup returns CDR1 SGHNT and CDR2 YENEEA. CDR3 length: 14 residues. The CDR3 region has the DNA TGTGCCAGCAGCCGGCTTGGAGGAACAGATACGCAGTATTTT. Translating gives CASSRLGGTDTQYF.

This clone was observed a few times. The chain joins TRBV19 to TRBJ1-3; D may be TRBD1 (6 bases). Trimming stripped 8 bases from V and 2 bases from J, with 13 bases between. The germline CDR1 and CDR2 sequences are LNHDA and SQIVND (reference sequence). The CDR3 covers 14 residues. The CDR3 sequence: CASHLQGAGNTIYF. CDR3 DNA: TGTGCCAGTCACTTACAGGGAGCTGGAAACACCATATATTTT.

The chain carries TRBV9 and TRBJ2-2; tentative D call: TRBD1 (5 bases). The CDR3 covers 15 residues. V lost 2 bases and J lost 2, with 10 bases in between. Germline V gene data show CDR1 as SGDLS and CDR2 as YYNGEE. CDR3: CASSVGAINTGELFF. The CDR3 DNA reads TGTGCCAGCAGCGTTGGGGCAATCAACACCGGGGAGCTGTTTTTT. Variable domain in full (rest from reference TRBV9 and TRBJ2-2): DSGVTQTPKHLITATGQRVTLRCSPRSGDLSVYWYQQSLDQGLQFLIQYYNGEERAKGNILERFSAQQFPDLHSELNLSSLELGDSALYFCASSVGAINTGELFFGEGSRLTVL.

The table lists this clone with a count of one. The rearrangement links TRBV11-2 to TRBJ1-4, with D possibly being TRBD1 (5 bases). CDR3 size: 14 residues. CDR1 and CDR2 from the germline V gene are SGHAT and FQNNGV. Between the trimmed V and J ends, which lost 2 bases and 8 bases, there was a span of 12 bases. DNA for the CDR3: TGTGCCAGCAGCTTAAGCCAGGGTTCCGAAAAACTGTTTTTT. It yields the protein CASSLSQGSEKLFF.

This clone was found once. V usage is TRBV28 and J usage is TRBJ1-5; TRBD1 aligns across 8 bases. The CDR3 extends over 17 amino acids. Germline CDR1 MDHEN, CDR2 SYDVKM. Unmatched junction bases numbered 8, after V lost 3 bases and J lost 1 base. Here the CDR3 reads CASSFSRTGSSNQPQHF. The DNA for the CDR3 is TGTGCCAGCAGTTTCTCGAGGACAGGGTCGAGCAATCAGCCCCAGCATTTT.

This clone turned up a few times. This rearrangement joins TRBV15 to TRBJ1-5; no definite D call. CDR3 length: 13 amino acids. Between the trimmed V and J ends, which lost 0 bases and 4 bases, there was a span of 4 bases. Per the germline V gene, CDR1 is LNHNV and CDR2 is YYDKDF (reference sequence). CDR3 protein: CATSRDHNQPQHF. For the CDR3, the DNA is TGTGCCACCAGCAGAGACCATAATCAGCCCCAGCATTTT.

This clone has only a few counts. This rearrangement joins TRBV5-1 to TRBJ1-1, with TRBD1 identical over 9 bases. The CDR3 spans 17 residues. Germline V gene lookup returns CDR1 SGHRS and CDR2 YFSETQ. V dropped 4 bases and J dropped 0; count of bases not matched to a gene: 10. This CDR3 is CASSPRDRASVNTEAFF. CDR3 nucleotide sequence: TGCGCCAGCAGCCCCCGGGACAGGGCATCGGTGAACACTGAAGCTTTCTTT.

This rearrangement joins TRBV10-3 to TRBJ1-3, with D possibly TRBD1 on 6 matching bases. Looked up from germline, CDR1 is ENHRY and CDR2 is SYGVKD. CDR3 length equals 14 residues. Between the trimmed V and J ends, which lost 6 bases and 0 bases, there was a span of 9 bases. The CDR3: CAISQGGSGNTIYF. The DNA of the CDR3 is TGTGCCATCAGCCAAGGGGGCTCTGGAAACACCATATATTTT.

This clone was detected once. The chain couples TRBV29-1 to TRBJ1-4; no clear D. The CDR3 is 11 residues long. CDR1 and CDR2 from the germline V gene are SQVTM and ANQGSEA. CDR3: CSIATNEKLFF. The CDR3 nucleotides are TGCAGTATCGCAACTAATGAAAAACTGTTTTTT.

This clone was seen just once. The chain combines TRBV9 with TRBJ2-7; 11 bases line up with TRBD2. The CDR3 is 14 amino acids. Germline V gene data show CDR1 as SGDLS and CDR2 as YYNGEE. The junction had 3 bases not matched to a gene; V was cut back by 3 bases and J by 4 bases. CDR3 sequence: CASSGGLAGYEQYF. The CDR3 DNA sequence: TGTGCCAGCAGCGGTGGACTAGCGGGTTACGAGCAGTACTTC.

This clone was picked up one time. The chain has TRBV18 and TRBJ2-1; 10 nucleotides match TRBD2. Looked up from germline, CDR1 is KGHSH and CDR2 is LQKENI. Trimming took 1 base from V and 0 from J; bases not matched to a gene: 6. This CDR3 has 18 residues. CDR3 DNA sequence: TGTGCCAGCTCACCACAAGGACTAGCGGAGACCTCCTACAATGAGCAGTTCTTC. Protein sequence: CASSPQGLAETSYNEQFF.

CDR3 protein: CASSSPGQGNTEAFF. The CDR3 DNA follows: TGTGCCAGCAGTTCGCCGGGACAGGGGAACACTGAAGCTTTCTTT. The V and J genes are TRBV28 and TRBJ1-1, with 9 bases matching TRBD1. This CDR3 region has 15 residues. The trim removed 4 bases at V and 1 base at J, leaving 4 bases unmatched. The germline gives CDR1 MDHEN, CDR2 SYDVKM.